This TCR beta chain was obtained from a study of human T cells and chemical hapten exposure. The CDR3 sequence is 10 residues long. Germline V gene data show CDR1 as MNHEY and CDR2 as SVGAGI. V was clipped by 9 bases and J by 8 bases, with 10 bases between them. The time point: pre-sensitization, week 0. Treatment in this sample: therapeutic diphenylcyclopropenone sensitization with weekly scalp DPC. This clonotype was seen a handful of times. Separate cDNA molecules received unique molecular identifiers, which the library attached to them. TCRdb processed the RACE reads anew with MiXCR; each CDR3 protein has one entry. The table lists roughly 100,000 distinct CDR3 sequences, roughly 10% of them singletons.

The source of this sequence is a woman between 55 and 75 years old with alopecia areata. Some clones in this sample may be carry-over from other donors' samples. The sample consisted of whole blood, taken in connection with sensitization to the hapten diphenylcyclopropenone (DPC). The chain uses TRBV6-5 and TRBJ1-1; no clear D. CDR3 in amino acids: CASRRMEAFF. DNA for the CDR3: TGTGCCAGTAGGCGGATGGAAGCTTTCTTT.